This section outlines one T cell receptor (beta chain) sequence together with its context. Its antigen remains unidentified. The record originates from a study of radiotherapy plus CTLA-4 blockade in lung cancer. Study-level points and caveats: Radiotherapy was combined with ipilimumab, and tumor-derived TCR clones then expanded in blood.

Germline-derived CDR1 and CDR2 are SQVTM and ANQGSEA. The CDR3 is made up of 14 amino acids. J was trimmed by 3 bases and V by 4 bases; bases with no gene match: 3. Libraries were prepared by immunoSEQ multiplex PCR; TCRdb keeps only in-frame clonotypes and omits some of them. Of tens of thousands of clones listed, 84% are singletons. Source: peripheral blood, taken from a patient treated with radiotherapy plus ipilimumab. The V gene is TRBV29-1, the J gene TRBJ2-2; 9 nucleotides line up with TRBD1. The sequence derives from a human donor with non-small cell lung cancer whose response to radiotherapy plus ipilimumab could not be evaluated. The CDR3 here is CSVGRTGDTGELFF. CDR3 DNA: TGCAGCGTTGGGAGGACAGGGGACACCGGGGAGCTGTTTTTT.